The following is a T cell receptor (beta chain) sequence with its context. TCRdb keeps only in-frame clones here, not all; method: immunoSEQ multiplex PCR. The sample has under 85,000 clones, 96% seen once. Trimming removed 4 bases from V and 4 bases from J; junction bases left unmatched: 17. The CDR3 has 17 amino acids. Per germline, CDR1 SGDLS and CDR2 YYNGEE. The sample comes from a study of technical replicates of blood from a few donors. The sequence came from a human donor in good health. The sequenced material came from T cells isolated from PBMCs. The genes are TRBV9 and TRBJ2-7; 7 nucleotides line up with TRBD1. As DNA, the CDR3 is TGTGCCAGCAGCCTCCAGGGTTCCGCAGGGGGTTTGTACGAGCAGTACTTC. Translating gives CASSLQGSAGGLYEQYF.